This entry features one TCR beta chain sequence. No antigen is known for it. This entry comes from a study of cytomegalovirus exposure and HLA in healthy donors. Points from the study as a whole: A later analysis reported that several of the most significant clusters appeared to be linked to common viral pathogens, among them Epstein-Barr virus. Across donors, presence/absence analyses took sequencing depth to be roughly uniform. An analysis was carried out at a later point. It showed that HLA-associated TCR beta chains were more clonally expanded than equally common non-associated chains.

PCR involved 60 Vbeta and 13 Jbeta primers. Profiled with immunoSEQ multiplex PCR; TCRdb holds only in-frame clones, not every one. In the table there are around 110,000 clones, about four fifths of which are singletons. The V gene end was trimmed by 5 bases and the J gene end by 6 bases; junction bases not matched to a gene: 5. From germline, CDR1 is PRHDT and CDR2 FYEKMQ (reference sequence). CDR3 length: 14 amino acids. This TCR derives from a woman aged 18-29 years in good health and CMV-seropositive. The source material was PBMCs. The V and J genes are TRBV13 and TRBJ2-7; 12 positions match TRBD2. Here the CDR3 DNA reads TGTGCCAGCAGCCCCGGGACTAGCGGGCTCGAGCAGTACTTC. This gives the protein CASSPGTSGLEQYF.